Shown below are 17 T cell receptor beta chains from a single sample sequenced in a study of blood T cell repertoires in COVID-19. Assay used: immunoSEQ multiplex PCR; TCRdb lists only in-frame clones, some missing. The sample shows roughly 520,000 clones, around nine tenths of them seen only once. Material: PBMCs or T cells enriched from blood (not recorded which). The receptors come from a woman in her thirties or forties who had recovered from COVID-19.

The chain joins TRBV5-4 to TRBJ2-1; 11 bases map to TRBD2. The V gene's germline CDR1 is SGHNT and CDR2 YYREEE (reference sequence). The V gene end was trimmed by 3 bases and the J gene end by 2 bases; junction bases not matched to a gene: 1. The CDR3 covers 15 residues. CDR3 bases: TGTGCCAGCAGCTCACTAGCGGGAGCCTACAATGAGCAGTTCTTC. Residues: CASSSLAGAYNEQFF.

There are a few counts of this clone. V and J are TRBV18 and TRBJ1-1; D gene ambiguous. Trimming left V 6 bases short and J 5 bases short, with 16 bases between. The length of the CDR3 is 14 residues. Germline CDR1 reads KGHSH; CDR2 reads LQKENI. The CDR3 DNA reads TGTGCCAGCTCGGTGGCGGGTGGGAGGACTGAAGCTTTCTTT. Translating it yields CASSVAGGRTEAFF.

As regards this clone: One junction end disagrees with the germline gene, perhaps due to a read error. The rearrangement joins TRBV19 to TRBJ2-2; D possibly corresponds to TRBD1 (6 bases). Germline lookup yields CDR1 LNHDA and CDR2 SQIVND (reference sequence). The CDR3 consists of 16 residues. The CDR3 loop reads CASSLELVRGAGELFF. The CDR3, as DNA: TGTGCCAGTAGTCTAGAGTTAGTCAGGGGCGCCGGGGAGCTGTTTTTT. Full variable domain (rest looked up from reference TRBV19 and TRBJ2-2): DGGITQSPKYLFRKEGQNVTLSCEQNLNHDAMYWYRQDPGQGLRLIYYSQIVNDFQKGDIAEGYSVSREKKESFPLTVTSAQKNPTAFYLCASSLELVRGAGELFFGEGSRLTVL.

The chain carries TRBV5-4 and TRBJ2-1; TRBD1 agrees at 9 bases. The CDR3 runs 15 residues. Germline values: CDR1 SGHNT, CDR2 YYREEE (reference sequence). Losses at the gene ends were 4 bases for V and 4 bases for J; bases not matched to a gene: 6. This CDR3 is CASSRRDREYNEQFF. The CDR3 nucleotides read TGTGCCAGCAGCCGTAGGGACAGGGAGTACAATGAGCAGTTCTTC.

This clone was recorded once. The chain is built from TRBV9 and TRBJ1-2; TRBD1 agrees at 8 bases. This CDR3 has 16 residues. CDR1 is SGDLS and CDR2 is YYNGEE in the germline V gene. The V segment lost 4 bases and the J segment 4 bases; nucleotides outside the gene matches: 12. Here the CDR3 reads CASSPSGPGGRYGYTF. For the CDR3, the DNA is TGTGCCAGCAGCCCTAGCGGTCCAGGGGGCCGCTATGGCTACACCTTC.

The chain carries TRBV5-4 and TRBJ2-7; 8 nucleotides align to TRBD2. V dropped 1 base and J dropped 4; count of bases not matched to a gene: 7. CDR1 and CDR2 (germline): SGHNT, YYREEE (reference sequence). This CDR3 is 15 amino acids long. The CDR3 sequence: CASSLSGSVGYEQYF. The CDR3 DNA is TGTGCCAGCAGCTTGAGCGGGAGTGTCGGGTACGAGCAGTACTTC.

The DNA of the CDR3 is TGTGCCAGCAGCCGTAAGGCCCACCATCCGCAGGGGGGTAACACTGAAGCTTTCTTT. Translated, it gives CASSRKAHHPQGGNTEAFF. The rearrangement uses TRBV11-2 and TRBJ1-1; 7 nucleotides align to TRBD1. Germline-derived CDR1 and CDR2 are SGHAT and FQNNGV. The CDR3 runs to 19 residues. V shed 5 bases, J shed 2 bases, and the junction held 20 bases outside the gene matches.

The CDR3 reads CASNWATGLTLGTEAFF. The CDR3 DNA is TGTGCCAGCAATTGGGCTACAGGGCTAACTTTGGGCACTGAAGCTTTCTTT. The genes are TRBV27 and TRBJ1-1; D might be TRBD1 (6 bases). The CDR3 has 17 residues. V lost 7 bases and J 4 bases, leaving 25 bases between the germline ends. Germline-derived CDR1 and CDR2 are MNHEY and SMNVEV (reference sequence).

The V call is TRBV11-2, the J call TRBJ1-4; TRBD1 might be the D (5 bases). The CDR3 sequence is 15 residues long. The germline gives CDR1 SGHAT, CDR2 FQNNGV. V lost 1 base to trimming and J lost 4 bases, with 10 bases between them. The CDR3 sequence is CASSLADRGNEKLFF. Written as DNA, the CDR3 is TGTGCCAGCAGCTTAGCTGACAGAGGTAATGAAAAACTGTTTTTT.

The gene calls are TRBV6-5 and TRBJ2-1; 8 bases map to TRBD2. The trim removed 2 bases at V and 4 bases at J, leaving 7 bases unmatched. This CDR3 has 16 residues. CDR1 is MNHEY and CDR2 is SVGAGI in the germline V gene. CDR3 region: CASSYGTSGQYNEQFF. DNA of the CDR3: TGTGCCAGCAGTTACGGAACTAGCGGTCAGTACAATGAGCAGTTCTTC.

This chain joins TRBV27 and TRBJ1-2; D is perhaps TRBD1 (6 bases). The length of the CDR3 is 14 residues. Germline CDR1 and CDR2: MNHEY and SMNVEV (reference sequence). V gave up 6 bases and J gave up 3 bases, with 14 bases separating them. The CDR3 protein is CASSPGGADYGYTF. CDR3 DNA: TGTGCCAGCAGCCCGGGGGGGGCCGACTATGGCTACACCTTC.

The J gene is TRBJ2-7, the V gene TRBV6-5; 8 bases line up with TRBD1. With V trimmed by 4 bases and J by 6 bases, 8 bases remained unmatched. Germline V gene sequence: CDR1 MNHEY, CDR2 SVGAGI. The CDR3 sequence is 14 residues long. Here the CDR3 DNA reads TGTGCCAGCAGTTGCGGGACAGGCCGCTGCGAGCAGTACTTC. This sequence encodes CASSCGTGRCEQYF.

This chain uses TRBV7-2 with TRBJ1-1; D remains ambiguous. This CDR3 has 14 amino acids. V was clipped by 1 base and J by 2 bases, with 8 bases between them. The V gene's germline CDR1 is SGHTA and CDR2 FQGNSA. The CDR3 protein is CASSLVPVNTEAFF. CDR3 nucleotides: TGTGCCAGCAGCTTAGTTCCAGTAAACACTGAAGCTTTCTTT.

The chain combines TRBV4-3 with TRBJ2-3; 10 bases map to TRBD2. The CDR3 is made up of 18 amino acids. Germline V gene data show CDR1 as LGHNA and CDR2 as YSLEER. V shed 2 bases and J 0 bases; nucleotides not matched to a gene: 8. CDR3 amino acids: CASSQNSGRLSSTDTQYF. Written as DNA, the CDR3 is TGCGCCAGCAGCCAAAATAGCGGGAGGTTATCTAGCACAGATACGCAGTATTTT.

This rearrangement joins TRBV7-2 to TRBJ2-5, with a tentative D call TRBD2 (6 bases). This CDR3 has 14 residues. CDR1 and CDR2 (germline): SGHTA, FQGNSA. Trimming removed 3 bases from V and 0 bases from J, with 8 bases in between. CDR3 in amino acids: CASSFQRDQETQYF. The CDR3 DNA reads as TGTGCCAGCAGCTTTCAGCGGGACCAAGAGACCCAGTACTTC.

This rearrangement joins TRBV28 to TRBJ2-3; 8 nucleotides agree with TRBD1. The germline gives CDR1 MDHEN, CDR2 SYDVKM. CDR3 length: 16 residues. V dropped 4 bases and J dropped 3; count of bases not matched to a gene: 9. CDR3 nucleotide sequence: TGTGCCAGCAGTTCCTTAACAGGGGGACCGACAGATACGCAGTATTTT. This sequence encodes CASSSLTGGPTDTQYF.

The chain links TRBV4-3 to TRBJ2-2; TRBD2 agrees at 7 bases. CDR1 LGHNA and CDR2 YSLEER come from the germline V gene. The V segment lost 4 bases and the J segment 8 bases; nucleotides outside the gene matches: 7. CDR3 length equals 14 residues. The CDR3: CASSPAGTRGELFF. The CDR3 DNA reads as TGCGCCAGCAGCCCAGCGGGAACACGGGGGGAGCTGTTTTTT.